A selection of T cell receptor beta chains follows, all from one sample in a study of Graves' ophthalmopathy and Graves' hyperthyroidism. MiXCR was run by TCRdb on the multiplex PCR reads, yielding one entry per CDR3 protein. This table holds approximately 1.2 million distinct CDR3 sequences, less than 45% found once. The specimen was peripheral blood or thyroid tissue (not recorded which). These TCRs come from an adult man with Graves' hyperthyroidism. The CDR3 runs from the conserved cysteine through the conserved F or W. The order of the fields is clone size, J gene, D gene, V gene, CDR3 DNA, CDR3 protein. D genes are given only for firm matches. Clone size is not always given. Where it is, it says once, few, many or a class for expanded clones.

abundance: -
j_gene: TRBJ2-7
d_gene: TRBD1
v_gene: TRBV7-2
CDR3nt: TGTGCCAGCAGCTTAGCTCCGGGACAGAGTATCTACGAGCAGTACTTC
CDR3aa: CASSLAPGQSIYEQYF

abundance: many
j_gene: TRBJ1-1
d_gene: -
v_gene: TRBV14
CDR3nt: TGTGCCAGCAGAGAGGGACAAAACACTGAAGCTTTCTTT
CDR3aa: CASREGQNTEAFF

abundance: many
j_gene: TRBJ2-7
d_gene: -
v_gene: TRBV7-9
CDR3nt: TGTGCCAGCAGTCGACAGGACATTCCGGGGTCCTACGAGCAGTACTTC
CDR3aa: CASSRQDIPGSYEQYF

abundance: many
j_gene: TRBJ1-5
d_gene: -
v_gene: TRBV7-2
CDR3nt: TGTGCCAGCAGCCCTCACCGCCAGGGGAGCAATCAGCCCCAGCATTTT
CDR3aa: CASSPHRQGSNQPQHF

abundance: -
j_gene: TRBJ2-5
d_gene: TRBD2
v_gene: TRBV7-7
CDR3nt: TGTGCCAGCAGTCCCGGGACTAGCGGGGATTACCAAGAGACCCAGTACTTC
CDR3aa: CASSPGTSGDYQETQYF

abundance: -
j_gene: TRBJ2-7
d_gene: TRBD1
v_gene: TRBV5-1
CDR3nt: TGCGCCAGCAGCCAGGGGGCGAACACCGGGGAGCAGTACTTC
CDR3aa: CASSQGANTGEQYF

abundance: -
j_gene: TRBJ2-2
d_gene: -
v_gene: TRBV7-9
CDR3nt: TGTGCCAGCAGGGACCGGTCGGCGGGGGAGCTGTTTTTT
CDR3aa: CASRDRSAGELFF

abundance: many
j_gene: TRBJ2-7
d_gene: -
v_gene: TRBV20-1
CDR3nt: TGCAGTGCTAGTAACACTCAGTCCTACGAGCAGTACTTC
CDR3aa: CSASNTQSYEQYF

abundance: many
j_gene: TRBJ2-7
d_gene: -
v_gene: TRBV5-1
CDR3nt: TGCGCCAGCAGCTGGGGACTTAACGAGCAGTACTTC
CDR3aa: CASSWGLNEQYF

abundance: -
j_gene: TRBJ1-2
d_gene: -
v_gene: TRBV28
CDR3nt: TGTGCCAGCCGGGGTATTTTAGGCGGCTACACCTTC
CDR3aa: CASRGILGGYTF

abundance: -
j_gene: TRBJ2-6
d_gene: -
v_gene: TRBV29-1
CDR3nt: TGCAGCGTTGGGGTGATGTCTCAGGCTGGGGCCAACGTCCTGACTTTC
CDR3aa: CSVGVMSQAGANVLTF

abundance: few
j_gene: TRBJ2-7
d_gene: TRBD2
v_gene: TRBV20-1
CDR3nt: TGCAGTGCTAGCCCACTAGCGGGAGGGCGGTACGAGCAGTACTTC
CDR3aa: CSASPLAGGRYEQYF

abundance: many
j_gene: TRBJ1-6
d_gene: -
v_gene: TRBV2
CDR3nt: TGTGCCAGCAGGGGGTCGGGGACAACTTCACCCCTCCACTTT
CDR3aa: CASRGSGTTSPLHF

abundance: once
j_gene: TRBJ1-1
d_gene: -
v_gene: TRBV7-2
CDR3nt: TGTGCCAGCAGCTTAGATTCGGGGGTAAAAGGGAGCCATGATACTGAAGCTTTCTTT
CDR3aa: CASSLDSGVKGSHDTEAFF

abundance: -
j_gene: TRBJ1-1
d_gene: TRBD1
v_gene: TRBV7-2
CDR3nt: TGTGCCAGCAGTCCGGGACAGGGGGCGTGGGGGCCGAACACTGAAGCTTTCTTT
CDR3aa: CASSPGQGAWGPNTEAFF

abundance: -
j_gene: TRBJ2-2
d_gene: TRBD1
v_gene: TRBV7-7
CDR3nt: TGTGCTAGCAGCCTCCACAGGGGAACGGCCGGGGAGCTGTTTTTT
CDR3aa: CASSLHRGTAGELFF

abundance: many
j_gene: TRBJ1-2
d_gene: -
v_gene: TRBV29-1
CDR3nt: TGCAGCGTCCAGGATAGTAGCTACACCTTC
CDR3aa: CSVQDSSYTF

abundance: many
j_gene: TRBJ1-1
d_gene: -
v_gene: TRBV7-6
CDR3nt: TGTGCCAGCAGCATAGGGGATATGAACACTGAAGCTTTCTTT
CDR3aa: CASSIGDMNTEAFF

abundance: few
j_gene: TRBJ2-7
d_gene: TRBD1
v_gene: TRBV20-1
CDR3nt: TGCAGTGCGAGAGACAGGGCGACCAACGAGCAGTACTTC
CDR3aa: CSARDRATNEQYF

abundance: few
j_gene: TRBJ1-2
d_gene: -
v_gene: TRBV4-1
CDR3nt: TGCGCCAGCAGCCAACCCACGAGGGGCGTCTCCTATGGCTACACCTTC
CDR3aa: CASSQPTRGVSYGYTF

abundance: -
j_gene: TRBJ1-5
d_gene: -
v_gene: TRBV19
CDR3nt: TGTGCCAGTGAAGGCGTACCTCAGCCCCAGCATTTT
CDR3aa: CASEGVPQPQHF

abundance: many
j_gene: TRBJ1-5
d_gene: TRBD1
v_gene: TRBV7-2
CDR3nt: TGTGCCAGCAGCCTACTGGGACAGATCAATCAGCCCCAGCATTTT
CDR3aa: CASSLLGQINQPQHF

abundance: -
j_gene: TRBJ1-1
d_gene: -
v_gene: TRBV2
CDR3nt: TGTGCCAGCAGTTGGGACAAGGGTACTGAAGCTTTCTTT
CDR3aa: CASSWDKGTEAFF

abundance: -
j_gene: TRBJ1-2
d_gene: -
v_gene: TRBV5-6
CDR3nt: TGTGCCAGCAGCTACGGGGCTTCTAACTATGGCTACACCTTC
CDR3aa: CASSYGASNYGYTF

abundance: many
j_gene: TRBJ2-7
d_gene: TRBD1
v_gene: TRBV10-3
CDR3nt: TGTGCCATCAGCCCGGGACAGGGCTACGAGCAGTACTTC
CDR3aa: CAISPGQGYEQYF

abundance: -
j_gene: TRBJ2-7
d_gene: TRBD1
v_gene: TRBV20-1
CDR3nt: TGCAGTGCTACTTTCCGGGACAGGGACGAGCAGTACTTC
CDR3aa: CSATFRDRDEQYF

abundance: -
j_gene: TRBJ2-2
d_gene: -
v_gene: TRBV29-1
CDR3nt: TGCAGCGTTAGAGTGAGAGGGGGGGAGCTGTTTTTT
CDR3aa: CSVRVRGGELFF

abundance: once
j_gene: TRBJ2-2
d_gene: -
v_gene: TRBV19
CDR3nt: TGTGCCAGTAGTATGTTTATCGGCACCGGGGAGCTGTTTTTT
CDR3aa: CASSMFIGTGELFF

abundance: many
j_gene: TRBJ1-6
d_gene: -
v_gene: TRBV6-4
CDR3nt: TGTGCCAGCAAAGCTGAAGGGGCAAATTCACCCCTCCACTTT
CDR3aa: CASKAEGANSPLHF